The 27 T cell receptor beta chains below come from one sample, sequenced in a study of blood T cell repertoires in COVID-19. The protocol was immunoSEQ multiplex PCR, while the TCRdb copy is restricted to in-frame clones and leaves out a portion. In the table there are 250,000 or so clones, roughly 80% of which are singletons. Sequencing used peripheral blood. The receptors stem from a man at least 80 years old with acute or convalescent COVID-19.

V gene TRBV7-2 combines with J gene TRBJ2-4; 7 positions agree with TRBD1. V trimming: 3 bases; J trimming: 6 bases; junction bases outside the gene matches: 5. Germline-derived CDR1 and CDR2 are SGHTA and FQGNSA. This CDR3 is built from 14 residues. This CDR3 reads CASSLDRRVNIQYF. The CDR3 DNA follows: TGTGCCAGCAGCTTGGACAGGCGGGTAAACATTCAGTACTTC.

The chain joins TRBV5-5 to TRBJ1-6; 8 bases align to TRBD1. In germline, CDR1 is SGHKS, CDR2 YYEKEE (reference sequence). Trimming cost V 0 bases and J 16 bases; bases outside gene matches: 12. This CDR3 contains 15 residues. CDR3 sequence reads: CASSLEGTGALALHF. In nucleotides, the CDR3 is TGTGCCAGCAGCTTGGAAGGGACAGGTGCCCTAGCTCTCCACTTT. Combining the CDR3 with reference TRBV5-5 and TRBJ1-6 gives the whole variable domain DAGVTQSPTHLIKTRGQQVTLRCSPISGHKSVSWYQQVLGQGPQFIFQYYEKEERGRGNFPDRFSARQFPNYSSELNVNALLLGDSALYLCASSLEGTGALALHFGNGTRLTVT.

The J gene is TRBJ2-1, the V gene TRBV5-4; TRBD2 matches 10 bases. Trimming cost V 5 bases and J 5 bases; bases outside gene matches: 7. This CDR3 spans 15 amino acids. Germline values: CDR1 SGHNT, CDR2 YYREEE (reference sequence). The CDR3 reads CASSSLAGGDNEQFF. The DNA of the CDR3 is TGTGCCAGCAGTTCCTTAGCGGGGGGCGACAATGAGCAGTTCTTC.

The chain is built from TRBV29-1 and TRBJ1-5, with 7 bases matching TRBD1. CDR1 and CDR2 (germline): SQVTM, ANQGSEA. Trimming removed 2 bases from V and 2 bases from J; junction bases left unmatched: 9. This CDR3 contains 16 residues. CDR3 residues: CSVEPTGRTGNQPQHF. Here the CDR3 DNA reads TGCAGCGTTGAACCGACAGGGCGTACGGGCAATCAGCCCCAGCATTTT. Based on the CDR3 plus reference TRBV29-1 and TRBJ1-5, the full variable domain is SAVISQKPSRDICQRGTSLTIQCQVDSQVTMMFWYRQQPGQSLTLIATANQGSEATYESGFVIDKFPISRPNLTFSTLTVSNMSPEDSSIYLCSVEPTGRTGNQPQHFGDGTRLSIL.

The V gene is TRBV2, the J gene TRBJ1-3; 9 nucleotides line up with TRBD1. V lost 9 bases and J lost 3; bases outside the gene matches: 6. The CDR3 loop spans 14 amino acids. Per germline, CDR1 SNHLY and CDR2 FYNNEI. CDR3 protein: CASQTGGYGNTIYF. The DNA of the CDR3 is TGTGCCAGTCAGACAGGGGGGTATGGAAACACCATATATTTT.

V usage is TRBV19 and J usage is TRBJ2-3, with D maybe TRBD1 (6 bases). The CDR3 consists of 16 residues. V lost 3 bases and J 1 base, leaving 14 bases between the germline ends. Germline loops: CDR1 LNHDA, CDR2 SQIVND (reference sequence). The CDR3 here is CASSMGHPIGTDTQYF. Written as DNA, the CDR3 is TGTGCCAGTAGTATGGGACATCCCATAGGCACAGATACGCAGTATTTT.

The chain has TRBV20-1 and TRBJ1-2; possible D gene TRBD1, 5 bases. The ends were cut back, 3 bases at V and 4 bases at J, with 9 bases in the middle. The CDR3 is 12 amino acids. Germline V lookup: CDR1 DFQATT, CDR2 SNEGSKA (reference sequence). The CDR3 loop reads CSASGRVYGYTF. CDR3 nucleotides: TGCAGTGCTAGTGGCAGGGTCTATGGCTACACCTTC.

This clone was seen just once. This sequence joins TRBV28 and TRBJ2-7; TRBD1 matches 7 bases. Germline CDR1 and CDR2: MDHEN and SYDVKM. V lost 5 bases and J lost 4; bases outside the gene matches: 11. The CDR3 contains 15 residues. CDR3 sequence reads: CASSPRGIRAYEQYF. The DNA for the CDR3 is TGTGCCAGCAGTCCCAGGGGGATAAGGGCTTACGAGCAGTACTTC.

V and J are TRBV18 and TRBJ2-7; D remains ambiguous. Germline values: CDR1 KGHSH, CDR2 LQKENI. V was clipped by 3 bases and J by 5 bases, with 14 bases between them. The CDR3 runs 14 residues. The DNA of the CDR3 is TGTGCCAGCTCACCGCACTCTCTGGTAAACGAGCAGTACTTC. This translates into CASSPHSLVNEQYF. Full variable domain (rest looked up from reference TRBV18 and TRBJ2-7): NAGVMQNPRHLVRRRGQEARLRCSPMKGHSHVYWYRQLPEEGLKFMVYLQKENIIDESGMPKERFSAEFPKEGPSILRIQQVVRGDSAAYFCASSPHSLVNEQYFGPGTRLTVT.

This chain uses TRBV4-1 with TRBJ2-7; TRBD1 matches 7 bases. The CDR3 is 16 amino acids. CDR1 MGHRA and CDR2 YSYEKL come from the germline V gene. V lost 0 bases and J lost 3; bases outside the gene matches: 8. The CDR3 coding sequence is TGCGCCAGCAGCCAAGATTCGCGACAGGGATTCTACGAGCAGTACTTC. Amino acid sequence: CASSQDSRQGFYEQYF.

This clone was recorded only once. The chain employs TRBV18 and TRBJ2-7; 8 bases line up with TRBD2. This CDR3 is 13 amino acids long. V lost 3 bases to trimming and J lost 6 bases; unmatched junction nucleotides: 4. CDR1 and CDR2 from the germline V gene are KGHSH and LQKENI. DNA for the CDR3: TGTGCCAGCTCACCCGGACTAGCCGGCGAGCAGTACTTC. Translation: CASSPGLAGEQYF.

The gene calls are TRBV5-1 and TRBJ2-5, with TRBD1 identical over 9 bases. V was pared by 3 bases and J by 3 bases, with 6 bases of the junction left unmatched. The CDR3 sequence is 15 residues long. CDR1 SGHRS and CDR2 YFSETQ come from the germline V gene. The CDR3 DNA reads as TGCGCCAGCAGCTCCTTCACAGGGGGCGAAGAGACCCAGTACTTC. The encoded protein is CASSSFTGGEETQYF.

V and J are TRBV24-1 and TRBJ1-4; 9 bases agree with TRBD1. The CDR3 is 13 residues long. The germline V gene has CDR1 KGHDR and CDR2 SFDVKD. Trimming removed 9 bases from V and 8 bases from J; junction bases left unmatched: 6. CDR3 nucleotides: TGTGCCACCCAGGACAGGGGTCGAGAAAAACTGTTTTTT. It is translated as CATQDRGREKLFF.

The rearrangement uses TRBV6-6 and TRBJ1-1; possible D gene TRBD1, 5 bases. The CDR3 is 14 residues long. The germline CDR1 and CDR2 sequences are MNHNY and SVGAGI (reference sequence). Trimming cost V 1 base and J 13 bases, with 19 bases left between them. The CDR3 region is CASSYYDSPGILFF. CDR3 coding DNA: TGTGCCAGCAGTTACTACGACAGCCCGGGTATCCTTTTCTTT.

This chain connects TRBV10-2 to TRBJ1-4; 9 bases are a match to TRBD1. The V segment lost 6 bases and the J segment 3 bases; nucleotides outside the gene matches: 5. CDR1 and CDR2 from the germline V gene are WSHSY and SAAADI. This CDR3 comprises 15 residues. CDR3 DNA sequence: TGCGCCAGCAGACAGGGGGCGGGCCCTAATGAAAAACTGTTTTTT. Its protein product is CASRQGAGPNEKLFF.

The chain employs TRBV30 and TRBJ2-1; 7 bases are shared with TRBD1. This CDR3 has 16 residues. Germline values: CDR1 GTSNPN, CDR2 SVGIG (reference sequence). J lost 1 base, V lost 3 bases, and 9 bases had no gene match. CDR3 in amino acids: CAWRRGWGQSYNEQFF. The CDR3 region has the DNA TGTGCCTGGAGGAGGGGTTGGGGACAGTCCTACAATGAGCAGTTCTTC. The entire variable domain, with the rest obtained from reference TRBV30 and TRBJ2-1, is as follows: SQTIHQWPATLVQPVGSPLSLECTVEGTSNPNLYWYRQAAGRGLQLLFYSVGIGQISSEVPQNLSASRPQDRQFILSSKKLLLSDSGFYLCAWRRGWGQSYNEQFFGPGTRLTVL.

The chain combines TRBV5-5 with TRBJ1-2; tentative D call: TRBD1 (6 bases). CDR3 length: 14 amino acids. Germline loops: CDR1 SGHKS, CDR2 YYEKEE (reference sequence). V was shortened by 0 bases and J by 4 bases, with 10 bases between the two germline ends. CDR3 nucleotide sequence: TGTGCCAGCAGCTTGGGACAGGTCGTCTATGGCTACACCTTC. Its protein is CASSLGQVVYGYTF.

V and J are TRBV12-3 or TRBV12-4 and TRBJ1-1; possibly TRBD1 for D (6 bases). The CDR3 sequence is 13 residues long. The germline V and J ends were trimmed by 7 bases and 7 bases, with 16 bases remaining between them. The CDR3 DNA reads as TGTGCCAGCATCCTTGACAGGAAGGGTGAAGCTTTCTTT. Amino acids: CASILDRKGEAFF.

The chain carries TRBV5-4 and TRBJ2-1; D possibly corresponds to TRBD2 (5 bases). V lost 0 bases and J lost 7, with 14 bases in between. This CDR3 has 15 amino acids. Germline CDR1 SGHNT, CDR2 YYREEE (reference sequence). CDR3 DNA sequence: TGTGCCAGCAGCTTGGCGGGATCGTATGGGAATGAGCAGTTCTTC. Protein product: CASSLAGSYGNEQFF.

The genes are TRBV11-2 and TRBJ1-4; TRBD1 might be the D (6 bases). V was trimmed by 5 bases and J by 4 bases, leaving 14 bases between them. The CDR3 is 15 residues long. CDR1 is SGHAT and CDR2 is FQNNGV in the germline V gene. CDR3 residues: CASSPRTAFNEKLFF. Written as DNA, the CDR3 is TGTGCCAGCAGCCCCCGGACAGCCTTTAATGAAAAACTGTTTTTT.

The chain combines TRBV7-9 with TRBJ1-3; TRBD1 matches 8 bases. This CDR3 comprises 14 residues. The trim removed 5 bases at V and 8 bases at J, leaving 8 bases unmatched. Germline V gene lookup returns CDR1 SEHNR and CDR2 FQNEAQ (reference sequence). The CDR3 sequence: CASSPRAGGDTIYF. The CDR3 DNA reads as TGTGCCAGCAGCCCCCGAGCAGGGGGCGACACCATATATTTT.

The chain carries TRBV29-1 and TRBJ2-7; 10 bases are shared with TRBD1. The CDR3 has 13 residues. Losses at the gene ends were 5 bases for V and 5 bases for J; bases not matched to a gene: 6. Germline V CDR1 and CDR2: SQVTM, ANQGSEA. In nucleotides, the CDR3 is TGCAGCGTTCGACAGGGGGCGATAGACGAGCAGTACTTC. Residues: CSVRQGAIDEQYF.

The chain employs TRBV9 and TRBJ1-6, with 7 positions matching TRBD1. The CDR3 totals 15 residues. The germline CDR1 and CDR2 sequences are SGDLS and YYNGEE. The trim removed 7 bases at V and 2 bases at J, leaving 6 bases unmatched. The CDR3: CASGKGAAYNSPLHF. The CDR3 bases are TGTGCCAGCGGGAAGGGGGCCGCCTATAATTCACCCCTCCACTTT.

The chain combines TRBV30 with TRBJ1-5; 8 bases agree with TRBD1. The junction had 5 bases not matched to a gene; V was cut back by 0 bases and J by 4 bases. Germline loops: CDR1 GTSNPN, CDR2 SVGIG (reference sequence). The CDR3 covers 15 residues. CDR3 residues: CAWSVQGGSNQPQHF. The CDR3 DNA follows: TGTGCCTGGAGTGTACAGGGGGGGTCGAATCAGCCCCAGCATTTT.

The chain employs TRBV5-8 and TRBJ2-7; 13 nucleotides match TRBD2. Trimming removed 3 bases from V and 3 bases from J; junction bases left unmatched: 6. Per the germline V gene, CDR1 is SGHTS and CDR2 is YDEGEE. The CDR3 is 16 amino acids. The chain's CDR3 is CASSSGLAGAYYEQYF. The CDR3 coding sequence is TGTGCCAGCAGCTCAGGACTAGCGGGGGCCTACTACGAGCAGTACTTC.

The chain has TRBV4-1 and TRBJ1-5; D may be TRBD1 (5 bases). Germline V gene sequence: CDR1 MGHRA, CDR2 YSYEKL. V dropped 1 base and J dropped 3 bases, with 10 bases sitting between them. The CDR3 is 15 residues long. CDR3 nucleotides: TGCGCCAGCAGCCAAGTTTTCAGGGACAATCAGCCCCAGCATTTT. This gives the protein CASSQVFRDNQPQHF.

This clone has only one observation. An end of the junction does not agree with germline; a read error may underlie this. This chain connects TRBV6-5 to TRBJ2-7, with 8 bases matching TRBD1. The CDR3 length is 14 residues. The germline gives CDR1 MNHEY, CDR2 SVGAGI. CDR3 amino acids: CASSYGQGAATVDF. The CDR3 DNA sequence: TGTGCCAGCAGTTACGGGCAGGGGGCGGCCACCGTTGACTTC.